Sequencing of this T cell receptor beta chain was carried out in a study of cytomegalovirus exposure and HLA in healthy donors (dated by TCRdb to 2016 to 2017). Background on the whole study: An earlier analysis of approximately 640 of the donors reported approximately 300 Gb of sequence data and more than 90 million unique TCR beta sequences from around 200 million T cells. An early release covering 550 to 650 HLA-typed donors comprised about 310 gigabases of sequencing data and roughly 85 million unique TCR sequences. Among the approximately 420 genotyped donors, 81% belonged to the genetic ancestry cluster associated with self-reported Caucasian donors. The aim of the study was to test whether cataloging public T cell receptors could identify signatures of past pathogen exposure. The study profiled the T cell repertoires of 500 to 800 subjects by immunosequencing and related them to cytomegalovirus serostatus. A separate validation cohort of approximately 120 different subjects was used in addition to the approximately 610-subject first cohort. The study combined high-throughput TCR immunosequencing, statistical association of individual TCRs with disease status, and machine learning to predict cytomegalovirus infection status. To study patterns of TCR occurrence, a later analysis re-analyzed previously published TCR beta repertoires from 650 to 750 donors and added high-resolution HLA genotyping. The later analysis used no new phenotypic data to find candidate immune exposures, relying instead on TCR beta sequences and their occurrence across donors. An earlier analysis of some 500 of the donors used high-throughput TCR beta sequencing to judge whether each TCR beta V gene segment behaved as functional or pseudogenic. Donor age, sex, ethnicity and CMV serostatus were compiled together with the repertoire data. A later genetic analysis took genome-wide SNP genotypes for about 55% of the 666 donors and used that subset as a discovery cohort. Every discovery cohort repertoire had been produced on one sequencing platform. Both class I and class II loci were covered by HLA typing, at four-digit resolution. Typing coverage differed by locus: A, B, C, DRB1 and DQB1 were typed in roughly 629-630 donors, DQA1 in 500 to 550, DPA1 in some 600, and DPB1 in approximately 450. Because of strong linkage in the cohort, a handful of DR-DQ haplotypes were treated as single units for association and clustering. On average, over 200,000 unique TCR beta nucleotide sequences were sequenced per donor among several hundred genotyped donors of the cohort, with roughly 18% of those sequences being non-productive. Study-wide conclusions, independent of this receptor: An earlier analysis of 587 of the donors showed that most TCR beta V segments appeared in productive rearrangements either about 87% or about 30% of the time, which broadly matched IMGT annotations. An association between a missense DCLRE1C variant and V-gene and J-gene trimming of TCR beta chains was found in a later genetic analysis and replicated in an independent cohort. A later analysis reported that several top co-occurrence clusters appeared linked to parvovirus B19, influenza, CMV and Epstein-Barr virus. The presence/absence analyses assumed that sequencing depth was roughly uniform across donors, and that assumption may not be true. Most TCR sequences were seen in very few donors, while some public TCRs were found in many individuals. In a later analysis, HLA-associated TCR beta chains were found to be more clonally expanded and to have lower generation probabilities than equally common non-associated chains. In a later analysis, most CMV-associated TCR beta chains were found to appear HLA-restricted, with HLA associations seemingly driven largely by CMV exposure. In both the original and validation cohorts, the classifier was reported to diagnose cytomegalovirus status with high specificity and sensitivity. In a later analysis, TCR association rates were found to vary across HLA loci, with the most associated TCRs seen for DRB1 alleles and the fewest for HLA-C alleles. The study listed 150 to 200 TCR beta chains as associated with cytomegalovirus. The earlier analysis of 450 to 700 of the donors excluded roughly 16 rarely observed V segments, including chromosome 9 orphons, because counts were too low. When HLA alleles, especially DR and DQ, strongly co-occurred, attributing TCR associations to individual alleles was difficult. This cohort had only TCR beta chains sequenced, and the lack of alpha or paired-chain data limited which features could be detected. Because HLA typing was missing for some donors at each locus, association tests included only the typed subset. The 87-base-pair reads could not distinguish some IMGT-functional V segments, including TRBV6-2 and TRBV6-3, so those segments were excluded. A further reported finding was that TCR beta sequences accurately predicted the HLA-A and HLA-B alleles for most subjects in the first cohort. Immune exposure information for the cohort was limited to CMV serostatus. According to the authors, the approach could potentially be generalized to other disease states and immunological phenotypes. In vitro tests confirmed that a few of the cytomegalovirus-associated TCR beta chains recognize cytomegalovirus antigens. At a false discovery rate of 0.05, a later analysis linked 16,951 TCR beta sequences to specific HLA alleles. Correlated functional status among segregating V segments might reflect linkage disequilibrium, but an unknown experimental factor could not be ruled out. A cluster of highly shared sequence variants was judged likely to be a technical artifact of the sequencing pipeline. A later genetic analysis reported fewer N-insertions in productive TCRs among donors in an Asian-associated ancestry cluster than the roughly 700-donor mean.

Inclusive of the bounding cysteine and phenylalanine, the CDR3 is 17 residues long. CDR3 DNA is the only sequence kept; it has 51 bases, read in frame from the first base. According to the germline V gene (reference sequence), CDR1 reads MNHEY and CDR2 reads SMNVEV. Trimming leaves V shorter by 2 bases and J shorter by 0 bases, with the junction holding 7 bases beyond the gene matches. The receptor library was made with the immunoSEQ multiplex PCR assay. For the multiplex PCR, a mixture combining 60 forward primers for TCR Vbeta segments and 13 reverse primers for TCR Jbeta segments was used. The CDR3 region of rearranged TCR beta genes was amplified from genomic DNA with a multiplex PCR assay. The Illumina HiSeq System was used to sequence the amplified TCR beta libraries as 87-base-pair reads. In the original analysis: Across the roughly 600 repertoires, a later analysis counted 80 million or so unique TCR beta chains, approximately 12 million of which were shared by at least two donors. Raw reads were error-corrected and collapsed into unique sequences by a nearest-neighbor algorithm in which closely related sequences were merged to remove PCR and sequencing errors. To assign V, D and J gene segments, CDR3 sequences were aligned to IMGT reference sequences. For a sequence to be retained, a match of at least six nucleotides was required to both a V gene segment and a J gene segment. Rearrangements were called productive when the CDR3 lacked stop codons and stayed in frame with V and J; all others were non-productive. CDR3 was defined according to IMGT convention as the region running from the second conserved V-encoded cysteine to the conserved J-encoded phenylalanine. Sequences without an unambiguous match to a single V gene segment were excluded from the earlier analysis of 587 of the donors. In an earlier analysis of 450 to 750 of the donors, a V segment was called functional when productive rearrangements were above 56.7%, and segregating when the standard deviation between donors exceeded 5%. A statistical classification framework was built to diagnose cytomegalovirus status from the catalog of TCR beta chain sequences. In a later analysis, TCR nucleotide sequences were compared against IMGT/GENE-DB human TR gene sequences so that V and J genes could be assigned. A later analysis assigned CDR3 sequences and most-parsimonious VDJ recombination scenarios with the TCRdist pipeline. In a later analysis, every TCR beta chain was defined by the combination of its CDR3 amino acid sequence and its V-gene family, and reads without a unique V-gene family were dropped. To address suspected cross-contamination and a sequencing artifact, a later analysis removed 450 to 700 highly shared, low-generation-probability nucleotide sequences. For each public chain, a later analysis derived a clonal expansion index from normalized ranks of inferred template counts within each repertoire. In a later analysis, generation probabilities were computed with a VDJ recombination model fitted to out-of-frame rearrangements, and the resulting probabilities were checked against IGoR. In a later analysis, hypergeometric tests were used to score TCR-TCR, TCR-HLA and TCR-CMV co-occurrence, with a repertoire-size bias correction applied to TCR pairs. A later analysis estimated false discovery rates by permuting HLA or CMV assignments 20 times. A later analysis grouped co-occurring TCRs with DBSCAN, adding TCRdist sequence similarity when clustering within HLA-allele-positive subsets. For co-occurrence clustering, repertoires with fewer than 30,000 or more than 120,000 public chains were excluded, along with roughly 5 repertoires with anomalous nucleotide sharing. Held by TCRdb, this immuneACCESS table contains in-frame sequences only and omits some clones. Under half of the omission traces to an unresolved V gene where checked; the cause of the rest is unknown. V, J and clone size reflect that table, while D and trimming were determined from the DNA. The sample yields some 240,000 clones; approximately 80% were counted once. Around 4% of the sample belongs to the ten largest clones.

In the case of this clone: Its antigen specificity is not known. Per-base qualities were not stored, and no clone one base away is much larger.

In total, 666 healthy bone marrow donors made up the cohort. Cohort members were all nominally healthy when sampled, although unrecorded immune exposures were likely present. The donor tested CMV seronegative, placing the donor among the 350 to 400 seronegative members of the cohort. A peripheral blood sample was provided by each donor, and peripheral blood mononuclear cells were used for TCR beta sequencing. Genomic DNA extraction from the blood cell samples was performed with the Qiagen DNeasy Blood Extraction Kit. The sequence is built from TRBV27 and TRBJ2-1; the junction holds 7 bases that match TRBD1. The sequence came from a male donor in good health and CMV-seronegative. The source material was PBMCs. The CDR3 region reads CASSLEGARPSYNEQFF. At the DNA level, the sequence is TGTGCCAGCAGTTTAGAGGGGGCTCGTCCCTCCTACAATGAGCAGTTCTTC.